The 28 T cell receptor beta chains given below trace back to one sample, sequenced in a study of T cell repertoires in ileal Crohn's disease. The repertoire was sequenced with immunoSEQ multiplex PCR; TCRdb's copy has only in-frame clones and lacks some. The data contain 9,500 to 15,000 clones, 75% to 85% of them singletons. Time point denoted: neoterminal ileum biopsy at postoperative endoscopy, about 6 months after surgery. The sample comprised ileal tissue. Receptors originate from an adult with Crohn's disease.

This clone showed up just a few times. Additional DNA sequences in this sample encode the identical CDR3. The chain carries TRBV29-1 and TRBJ2-1, with D possibly being TRBD1 (6 bases). This CDR3 is built from 13 residues. V was cut by 3 bases and J by 4 bases, with 10 bases left in between. Germline V gene data show CDR1 as SQVTM and CDR2 as ANQGSEA. In nucleotides, the CDR3 is TGCAGCGTTGAGACAGGCGGATACAATGAGCAGTTCTTC. It yields the protein CSVETGGYNEQFF.

The chain carries TRBV29-1 and TRBJ1-5; maybe TRBD1 (5 bases). Germline CDR1 and CDR2: SQVTM and ANQGSEA. The CDR3 length is 14 residues. Trimming took 4 bases from V and 6 from J, leaving 16 bases between them. CDR3: CSVVIGTAGQPQHF. DNA for the CDR3: TGCAGCGTTGTGATCGGGACTGCCGGTCAGCCCCAGCATTTT.

The J gene is TRBJ1-5, the V gene TRBV2; D is undetermined. The CDR3 contains 15 residues. Trimming removed 6 bases from V and 0 bases from J, with 12 bases in between. The germline CDR1 and CDR2 sequences are SNHLY and FYNNEI. CDR3 nucleotide sequence: TGTGCCAGCAGGGTGACAATTACTAGCAATCAGCCCCAGCATTTT. Translation: CASRVTITSNQPQHF. The variable domain in full, completed from reference TRBV2 and TRBJ1-5, reads EPEVTQTPSHQVTQMGQEVILRCVPISNHLYFYWYRQILGQKVEFLVSFYNNEISEKSEIFDDQFSVERPDGSNFTLKIRSTKLEDSAMYFCASRVTITSNQPQHFGDGTRLSIL.

This clone was seen a handful of times. This sequence joins TRBV14 and TRBJ2-1; 7 bases map to TRBD1. This CDR3 is built from 17 residues. V lost 0 bases, J lost 7 bases, and 12 bases stayed unmatched. Germline assignment: CDR1 SGHDN and CDR2 FVKESK. The CDR3 nucleotides read TGTGCCAGCAGCCAAGAAGGGGGCAGGCCCAGAGGGAATGAGCAGTTCTTC. Its protein product is CASSQEGGRPRGNEQFF. The complete variable domain, with remaining parts taken from reference TRBV14 and TRBJ2-1, reads EAGVTQFPSHSVIEKGQTVTLRCDPISGHDNLYWYRRVMGKEIKFLLHFVKESKQDESGMPNNRFLAERTGGTYSTLKVQPAELEDSGVYFCASSQEGGRPRGNEQFFGPGTRLTVL.

The CDR3 loop reads CASKGTGVVEQFF. For the CDR3, the DNA is TGTGCCAGTAAAGGGACAGGGGTAGTTGAGCAGTTCTTC. The chain is built from TRBV19 and TRBJ2-1, with 10 bases matching TRBD1. This CDR3 comprises 13 residues. The J segment lost 9 bases and the V segment lost 7 bases, leaving 6 bases of the junction unmatched. CDR1 is LNHDA and CDR2 is SQIVND in the germline V gene (reference sequence).

In the case of this clone: Germline and junction disagree at one end, which may indicate a read error. V gene TRBV2 combines with J gene TRBJ2-7; 11 bases line up with TRBD2. Germline CDR1 SNHLY, CDR2 FYNNEI. The CDR3 length is 14 residues. The CDR3 protein is CASSGLAGYYEQYF. The CDR3 DNA follows: TGTGCCAGTAGTGGACTAGCGGGCTACTACGAGCAGTACTTC.

The V gene is TRBV27, the J gene TRBJ1-5; 9 nucleotides agree with TRBD1. CDR3 length: 15 amino acids. The V gene end was trimmed by 6 bases and the J gene end by 7 bases; junction bases not matched to a gene: 10. Per germline, CDR1 MNHEY and CDR2 SMNVEV (reference sequence). The CDR3 spells CASSKTGGAWQPQHF. The CDR3 DNA is TGTGCCAGCAGCAAAACAGGGGGCGCTTGGCAGCCCCAGCATTTT.

V and J are TRBV18 and TRBJ2-7; D gene uncertain. The CDR3 consists of 13 residues. The V end was cut by 2 bases, the J end by 0 bases, with 5 bases between. Per germline, CDR1 KGHSH and CDR2 LQKENI. The DNA for the CDR3 is TGTGCCAGCTCACCATCTAGCTCCTACGAGCAGTACTTC. Amino acid sequence: CASSPSSSYEQYF.

The chain is built from TRBV27 and TRBJ2-6; maybe TRBD1 (6 bases). The V end lost 10 bases, the J end lost 0 bases, and 13 bases lay between the germline ends. The CDR3 totals 15 residues. Germline assignment: CDR1 MNHEY and CDR2 SMNVEV (reference sequence). CDR3: CATKGVSSGANVLTF. The CDR3 nucleotides are TGTGCCACCAAGGGGGTTTCCTCTGGGGCCAACGTCCTGACTTTC.

The CDR3 sequence is CASSPTQQGSPLHF. In DNA form, the CDR3 reads TGTGCCAGTAGTCCAACACAACAGGGGTCACCCCTCCACTTT. The chain couples TRBV19 to TRBJ1-6; TRBD1 matches 7 bases. V lost 5 bases to trimming and J lost 10 bases; unmatched junction nucleotides: 8. The CDR3 covers 14 residues. Germline V gene lookup returns CDR1 LNHDA and CDR2 SQIVND (reference sequence). Based on the CDR3 plus reference TRBV19 and TRBJ1-6, the full variable domain is DGGITQSPKYLFRKEGQNVTLSCEQNLNHDAMYWYRQDPGQGLRLIYYSQIVNDFQKGDIAEGYSVSREKKESFPLTVTSAQKNPTAFYLCASSPTQQGSPLHFGNGTRLTVT.

The J gene is TRBJ2-5, the V gene TRBV5-6; weak D call: TRBD2 (6 bases). The DNA end lines up better with TRBJ2-7; the J call may be wrong. From germline, CDR1 is SGHDT and CDR2 YYEEEE. The CDR3 extends over 14 amino acids. The CDR3 region is CASSPEEGTYEQYF. The CDR3 DNA reads TGTGCCAGCAGCCCGGAGGAGGGAACCTACGAGCAGTACTTC.

The CDR3 coding sequence is TGTGCCAGCAGCGTTAGCGGAACCTACAATGAGCAGTTCTTC. It encodes CASSVSGTYNEQFF. The V and J genes are TRBV9 and TRBJ2-1, with D maybe TRBD2 (6 bases). Per the germline V gene, CDR1 is SGDLS and CDR2 is YYNGEE. Trimming pared 2 bases from V and 2 bases from J, leaving 8 bases between. The CDR3 runs 14 residues.

This clone was observed a single time. The chain is built from TRBV11-3 and TRBJ2-7; TRBD1 aligns across 10 bases. Germline V gene sequence: CDR1 SGHNT, CDR2 YENEEA. The CDR3 consists of 15 residues. The J segment lost 3 bases and the V segment lost 1 base, leaving 3 bases of the junction unmatched. The CDR3 loop reads CASSLGDRGFYEQYF. CDR3 sequence (DNA): TGTGCCAGCAGCTTAGGGGACAGGGGATTCTACGAGCAGTACTTC.

Turning to this clone: Within the sample, other DNA sequences also encode this same CDR3. The J gene is TRBJ1-2, the V gene TRBV27; no clear D gene. CDR1 is MNHEY, CDR2 SMNVEV, per germline (reference sequence). V lost 2 bases, J lost 1 base, and 5 bases lay in between. The CDR3 totals 13 residues. The CDR3 here is CASSLGLNYGYTF. The CDR3 bases are TGTGCCAGCAGTTTAGGACTTAACTATGGCTACACCTTC.

About this clone itself: At the DNA level, this CDR3 is encoded by other sequences in the same sample as well. The chain employs TRBV5-1 and TRBJ1-6; D ambiguous. Trimming took 0 bases from V and 7 from J, leaving 8 bases between them. The CDR3 totals 14 residues. In germline, CDR1 is SGHRS, CDR2 YFSETQ. CDR3 loop: CASSLDGLNSPLHF. The CDR3 DNA reads as TGCGCCAGCAGCTTGGACGGACTCAATTCACCCCTCCACTTT.

V gene TRBV18 combines with J gene TRBJ1-5, with a weak D call TRBD1 (5 bases). Deletions cut 5 bases from V and 5 bases from J, with 13 bases between. This CDR3 contains 14 residues. Per the germline V gene, CDR1 is KGHSH and CDR2 is LQKENI. The CDR3 nucleotides are TGTGCCAGCTCATCTAGGGGCGGAGATCAGCCCCAGCATTTT. Encoded protein: CASSSRGGDQPQHF. Together with reference TRBV18 and TRBJ1-5, the CDR3 gives the full variable domain: NAGVMQNPRHLVRRRGQEARLRCSPMKGHSHVYWYRQLPEEGLKFMVYLQKENIIDESGMPKERFSAEFPKEGPSILRIQQVVRGDSAAYFCASSSRGGDQPQHFGDGTRLSIL.

This clone was found a few times. This chain uses TRBV5-1 with TRBJ2-1, with a weak D call TRBD2 (6 bases). The CDR3 is 15 residues long. The V gene's germline CDR1 is SGHRS and CDR2 YFSETQ. Between the trimmed V and J ends, which lost 0 bases and 0 bases, there was a span of 7 bases. CDR3 in amino acids: CASSLVGSSYNEQFF. CDR3 bases: TGCGCCAGCAGCTTGGTCGGGAGCTCCTACAATGAGCAGTTCTTC.

This chain connects TRBV6-1 to TRBJ2-7; 9 bases agree with TRBD1. The J segment lost 2 bases and the V segment lost 6 bases, leaving 8 bases of the junction unmatched. Looked up from germline, CDR1 is MNHNS and CDR2 is SASEGT. The CDR3 covers 15 residues. CDR3 loop: CASSARTGAPYEQYF. The CDR3 DNA is TGTGCCAGCAGCGCCAGGACAGGGGCCCCCTACGAGCAGTACTTC.

V is TRBV5-1 and J is TRBJ2-7; a possible D gene is TRBD2 (5 bases). Germline V CDR1 and CDR2: SGHRS, YFSETQ. There are 13 residues in the CDR3. V gave up 4 bases and J gave up 2 bases, with 10 bases separating them. Here the CDR3 DNA reads TGCGCCAGCAGCGTTAGGGAGACCTACGAGCAGTACTTC. As protein: CASSVRETYEQYF.

This clone appeared once. The chain employs TRBV7-8 and TRBJ1-2; D ambiguous. Trimming cost V 1 base and J 2 bases, with 11 bases left between them. The CDR3 covers 15 residues. Germline V CDR1 and CDR2: SGHVS, FQNEAQ. The chain's CDR3 is CASSLVSGGNYGYTF. In DNA, the CDR3 is TGTGCCAGCAGCTTAGTGTCAGGAGGGAACTATGGCTACACCTTC.

The rearrangement joins TRBV7-3 to TRBJ2-7; TRBD2 agrees at 10 bases. The CDR3 extends over 16 amino acids. Unmatched junction bases numbered 10, after V lost 2 bases and J lost 6 bases. Germline V CDR1 and CDR2: SGHTA, FQGTGA. The CDR3 is CASSLGGSGGRVEQYF. The DNA of the CDR3 is TGTGCCAGCAGCTTAGGGGGTAGCGGGGGGCGCGTCGAGCAGTACTTC. Full variable domain (outside the CDR3, taken from reference TRBV7-3 and TRBJ2-7): GAGVSQTPSNKVTEKGKYVELRCDPISGHTALYWYRQSLGQGPEFLIYFQGTGAADDSGLPNDRFFAVRPEGSVSTLKIQRTERGDSAVYLCASSLGGSGGRVEQYFGPGTRLTVT.

The chain combines TRBV19 with TRBJ2-3, with 9 nucleotides matching TRBD2. The CDR3 totals 21 residues. J was trimmed by 0 bases and V by 1 base; bases with no gene match: 17. From germline, CDR1 is LNHDA and CDR2 SQIVND (reference sequence). In DNA form, the CDR3 reads TGTGCCAGTAGTATAGGTAGCGGGAGAATAAACCTCGGTGCTAGCACAGATACGCAGTATTTT. Its protein product is CASSIGSGRINLGASTDTQYF. The variable domain in full, with the rest retrieved from reference TRBV19 and TRBJ2-3, is DGGITQSPKYLFRKEGQNVTLSCEQNLNHDAMYWYRQDPGQGLRLIYYSQIVNDFQKGDIAEGYSVSREKKESFPLTVTSAQKNPTAFYLCASSIGSGRINLGASTDTQYFGPGTRLTVL.

This chain links TRBV6-1 with TRBJ1-2, with 7 bases lining up with TRBD1. The V segment lost 4 bases and the J segment 0 bases; nucleotides outside the gene matches: 5. The CDR3 has 15 amino acids. CDR1 MNHNS and CDR2 SASEGT come from the germline V gene. CDR3 sequence reads: CASSVRQGSNYGYTF. The CDR3 DNA follows: TGTGCCAGCAGTGTAAGACAGGGCTCTAACTATGGCTACACCTTC.

The rearrangement uses TRBV27 and TRBJ1-2, with D perhaps matching TRBD1 (5 bases). Trimming stripped 5 bases from V and 1 base from J, with 11 bases between. This CDR3 contains 14 residues. Germline CDR1 is MNHEY and CDR2 is SMNVEV (reference sequence). In nucleotides, the CDR3 is TGTGCCAGCAGTCCTCAGGGTGTTAACTATGGCTACACCTTC. Translation gives CASSPQGVNYGYTF.

This chain uses TRBV5-1 with TRBJ2-2; D is possibly TRBD2 (5 bases). V shed 0 bases and J shed 2 bases, with 11 bases lying between them. CDR3 size: 16 residues. Per the germline V gene, CDR1 is SGHRS and CDR2 is YFSETQ. The CDR3 sequence is CASSLVSGSNTGELFF. The DNA of the CDR3 is TGCGCCAGCAGCTTGGTGTCGGGAAGTAACACCGGGGAGCTGTTTTTT.

This clone was detected once. The rearrangement uses TRBV5-6 and TRBJ2-5; TRBD1 matches 10 bases. V shed 4 bases, J shed 5 bases, and the junction held 5 bases outside the gene matches. CDR3 length equals 14 residues. Per germline, CDR1 SGHDT and CDR2 YYEEEE. In nucleotides, the CDR3 is TGTGCCAGCAGCAGGGGGACAGGGGACGAGACCCAGTACTTC. Amino acid sequence: CASSRGTGDETQYF.

J is TRBJ2-5 and V is TRBV7-2; no clear D. V lost 2 bases and J lost 8, with 18 bases in between. CDR1 SGHTA and CDR2 FQGNSA come from the germline V gene. The CDR3 loop spans 15 amino acids. The CDR3 region is CASSLIGSNERTQYF. CDR3 DNA: TGTGCCAGCAGCTTAATCGGGTCCAATGAGAGAACCCAGTACTTC.

This clone was picked up a small number of times. The chain links TRBV10-2 to TRBJ2-1, with D perhaps matching TRBD2 (6 bases). This CDR3 comprises 15 residues. CDR1 and CDR2 from the germline V gene are WSHSY and SAAADI. Deletions cut 8 bases from V and 5 bases from J, with 19 bases between. This chain's CDR3 is CASWGGGLGDNEQFF. In DNA form, the CDR3 reads TGCGCCAGCTGGGGAGGAGGGCTAGGGGACAATGAGCAGTTCTTC.